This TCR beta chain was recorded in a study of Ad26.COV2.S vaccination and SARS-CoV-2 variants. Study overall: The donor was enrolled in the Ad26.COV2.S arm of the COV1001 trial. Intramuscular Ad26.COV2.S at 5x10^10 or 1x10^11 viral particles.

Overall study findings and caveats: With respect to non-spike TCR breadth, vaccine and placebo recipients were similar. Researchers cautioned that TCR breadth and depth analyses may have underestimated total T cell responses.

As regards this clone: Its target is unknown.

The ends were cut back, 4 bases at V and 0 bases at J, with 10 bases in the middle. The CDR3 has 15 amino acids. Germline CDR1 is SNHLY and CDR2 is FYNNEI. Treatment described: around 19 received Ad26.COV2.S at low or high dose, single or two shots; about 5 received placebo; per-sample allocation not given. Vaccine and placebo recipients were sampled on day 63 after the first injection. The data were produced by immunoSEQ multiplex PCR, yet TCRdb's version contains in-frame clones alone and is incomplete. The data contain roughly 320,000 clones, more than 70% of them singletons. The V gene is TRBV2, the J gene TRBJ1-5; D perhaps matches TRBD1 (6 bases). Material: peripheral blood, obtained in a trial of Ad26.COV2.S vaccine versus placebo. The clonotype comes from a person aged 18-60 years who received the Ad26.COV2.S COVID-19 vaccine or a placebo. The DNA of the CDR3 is TGTGCCAGCAGTGGGGGACAACTTAGCAATCAGCCCCAGCATTTT. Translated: CASSGGQLSNQPQHF.